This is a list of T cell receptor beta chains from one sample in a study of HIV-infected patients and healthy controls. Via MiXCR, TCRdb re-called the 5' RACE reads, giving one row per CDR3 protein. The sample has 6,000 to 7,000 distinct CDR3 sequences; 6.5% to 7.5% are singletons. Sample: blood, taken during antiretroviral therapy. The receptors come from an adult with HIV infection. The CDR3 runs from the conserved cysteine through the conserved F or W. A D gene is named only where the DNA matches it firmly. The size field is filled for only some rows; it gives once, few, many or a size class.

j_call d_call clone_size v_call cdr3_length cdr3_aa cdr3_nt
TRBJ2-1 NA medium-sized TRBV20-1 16 CSAREFGTQGPNEQFF TGCAGTGCTAGAGAGTTCGGGACACAGGGACCCAATGAGCAGTTCTTC
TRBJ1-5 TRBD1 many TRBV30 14 CAWSALQGNQPQHF TGTGCCTGGAGTGCTCTACAGGGGAATCAGCCCCAGCATTTT
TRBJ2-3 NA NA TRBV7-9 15 CASSPPSLSTDTQYF TGTGCCAGCAGCCCCCCCAGTTTGAGCACAGATACGCAGTATTTT
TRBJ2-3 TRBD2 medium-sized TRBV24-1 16 CATSDWTSDRTDTQYF TGTGCCACCAGTGATTGGACTAGCGATCGCACAGATACGCAGTATTTT
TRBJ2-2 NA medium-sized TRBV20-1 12 CSATRGTGELFF TGCAGTGCTACCCGAGGTACCGGGGAGCTGTTTTTT
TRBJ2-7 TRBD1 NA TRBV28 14 CASTRTGYSYEQYF TGTGCCAGCACTCGGACAGGGTACTCCTACGAGCAGTACTTC
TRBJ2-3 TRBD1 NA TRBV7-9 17 CASSLTAGTGAKDTQYF TGTGCCAGCAGCTTAACAGCCGGGACAGGTGCTAAAGATACGCAGTATTTT
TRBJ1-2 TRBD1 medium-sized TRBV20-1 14 CRIPLNTGDYGYTF TGCAGGATTCCTCTCAACACAGGGGACTATGGCTACACCTTC
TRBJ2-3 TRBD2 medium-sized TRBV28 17 CASSFDRTSDGTDTQYF TGTGCCAGCAGTTTTGACCGCACTAGCGACGGAACAGATACGCAGTATTTT
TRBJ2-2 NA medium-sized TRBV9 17 CASSPRRLAANTGELFF TGTGCCAGCAGCCCCCGGCGGCTAGCCGCGAACACCGGGGAGCTGTTTTTT
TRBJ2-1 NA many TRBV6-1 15 CASSDRYAAHNEQFF TGTGCCAGCAGTGATAGGTACGCAGCTCACAATGAGCAGTTCTTC
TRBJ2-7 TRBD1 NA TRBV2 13 CASSGQGRYEQYF TGTGCCAGCAGTGGACAGGGGAGATACGAGCAGTACTTC
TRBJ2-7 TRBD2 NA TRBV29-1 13 CSAAGDRSYEQYF TGCAGCGCCGCGGGAGATCGGTCCTACGAGCAGTACTTC
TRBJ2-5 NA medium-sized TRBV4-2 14 CASSQEGLGETQYF TGTGCCAGCAGCCAAGAGGGGCTAGGAGAGACCCAGTACTTC
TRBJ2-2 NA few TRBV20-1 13 CSARGMYTGELFF TGCAGTGCGCGGGGAATGTACACCGGGGAGCTGTTTTTT
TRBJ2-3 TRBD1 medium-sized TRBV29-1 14 CSVDAGQGTDTQYF TGCAGCGTTGACGCGGGACAGGGTACAGATACGCAGTATTTT
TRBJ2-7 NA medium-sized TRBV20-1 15 CSARDASGLVDEQYF TGCAGTGCTAGAGATGCGAGCGGTCTGGTAGACGAGCAGTACTTC
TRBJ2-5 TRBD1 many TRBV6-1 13 CASFRGREETQYF TGTGCCAGCTTCAGGGGGCGCGAGGAGACCCAGTACTTC
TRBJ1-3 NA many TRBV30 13 CAWATGSGNTIYF TGTGCCTGGGCGACAGGCTCTGGAAACACCATATATTTT
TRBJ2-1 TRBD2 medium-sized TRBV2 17 CASSDRLAGGRYNEQFF TGTGCCAGCAGTGACCGACTAGCGGGAGGCCGCTACAATGAGCAGTTCTTC
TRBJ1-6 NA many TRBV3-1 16 CASSQDEGSWDSPLHF TGTGCCAGCAGCCAAGATGAAGGTAGTTGGGATTCACCCCTCCACTTT
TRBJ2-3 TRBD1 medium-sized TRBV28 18 CASSTYRGDRESTDTQYF TGTGCCAGCTCGACTTACCGGGGGGACAGGGAGAGCACAGATACGCAGTATTTT
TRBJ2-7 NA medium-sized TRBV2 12 CANDRLDYEQYF TGTGCCAACGACAGGTTAGACTACGAGCAGTACTTC
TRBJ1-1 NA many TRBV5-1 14 CASSVTTESTEAFF TGCGCCAGCAGCGTGACTACAGAGAGCACTGAAGCTTTCTTT